The next 5 T cell receptor beta chains were all read from a single sample in a study of T cell responses to AZD1222 COVID-19 vaccine. Measured with immunoSEQ multiplex PCR; TCRdb has only the in-frame clones, and not every one. The repertoire holds 65,000 to 70,000 clones, with roughly 83% as singletons. Sequencing was performed on peripheral blood, taken 28 days after the second AZD1222 dose. The receptors shown here come from an adult who received the AZD1222 COVID-19 vaccine.

The chain couples TRBV10-2 to TRBJ1-2; no reliable D call. Trimming took 6 bases from V and 3 from J, leaving 14 bases between them. The CDR3 consists of 14 residues. Germline CDR1 WSHSY, CDR2 SAAADI. Written as DNA, the CDR3 is TGCGCCAGCAGAGTGGGAGGGAACGACTATGGCTACACCTTC. This gives the protein CASRVGGNDYGYTF.

This sequence joins TRBV7-9 and TRBJ1-1; D may be TRBD1 (5 bases). The CDR3 runs 16 residues. Germline values: CDR1 SEHNR, CDR2 FQNEAQ (reference sequence). Trimming removed 5 bases from V and 1 base from J, with 17 bases in between. The CDR3 DNA sequence: TGTGCCAGCAGCACCATGGGCCTTGGGACGAACACTGAAGCTTTCTTT. It specifies CASSTMGLGTNTEAFF.

V usage is TRBV3-1 (or the pseudogene TRBV3-2) and J usage is TRBJ2-2, with TRBD2 matching 12 bases. V shed 7 bases and J 5 bases; nucleotides not matched to a gene: 14. CDR1 is LGHDT and CDR2 is YNNKEL in the germline V gene (reference sequence). This CDR3 comprises 18 residues. Here the CDR3 DNA reads TGTGCCAGCAAACAAAATACCGGGCTAGCGGGGGGGACCGGGGAGCTGTTTTTT. Translated, it gives CASKQNTGLAGGTGELFF.

This chain links TRBV5-1 with TRBJ1-2, with D tentatively TRBD1 (5 bases). The ends were cut back, 4 bases at V and 0 bases at J, with 19 bases in the middle. The CDR3 spans 17 residues. Germline-derived CDR1 and CDR2 are SGHRS and YFSETQ. The CDR3 sequence: CASSGTIQANTNYGYTF. The CDR3 DNA follows: TGCGCCAGCAGCGGAACGATACAGGCGAACACTAACTATGGCTACACCTTC.

DNA of the CDR3: TGCGCCAGCAGCTTGGCCGTAGACACTAGCACAGATACGCAGTATTTT. It yields the protein CASSLAVDTSTDTQYF. This chain joins TRBV5-1 and TRBJ2-3; D remains unclear. Trimming took 0 bases from V and 0 from J, leaving 11 bases between them. CDR1 is SGHRS, CDR2 YFSETQ, per germline. This CDR3 is 16 amino acids long.